These 31 T cell receptor beta chains were all obtained from the same sample, sequenced in a study of blood T cells in healthy people across ages. Next came a second PCR, run for about 7 to 12 cycles, which used a sample-barcoded 5' primer along with a J-beta primer mix. MiXCR, run by TCRdb on the 5' RACE reads, gives a single entry per CDR3 protein. The profile shows some 1 million distinct CDR3 sequences, more than 40% of them singletons. The sequencing sample was made of blood. The receptors originated from a woman aged 60-75 years in good health.

This chain uses TRBV11-1 with TRBJ2-5; a possible D gene is TRBD2 (6 bases). Trimming cost V 5 bases and J 2 bases, with 15 bases left between them. The V gene's germline CDR1 is SGHAT and CDR2 FQDESV (reference sequence). The CDR3 runs to 15 residues. The CDR3 protein is CASSRTAGPQETQYF. The CDR3 DNA reads TGTGCCAGCAGCCGCACCGCGGGGCCTCAAGAGACCCAGTACTTC. Full variable domain (missing parts from reference TRBV11-1 and TRBJ2-5): EAEVAQSPRYKITEKSQAVAFWCDPISGHATLYWYRQILGQGPELLVQFQDESVVDDSQLPKDRFSAERLKGVDSTLKIQPAELGDSAMYLCASSRTAGPQETQYFGPGTRLLVL.

This clonotype was counted a few times. The chain is built from TRBV29-1 and TRBJ2-3; perhaps TRBD2 as D (5 bases). Per germline, CDR1 SQVTM and CDR2 ANQGSEA. This CDR3 contains 14 residues. V was shortened by 6 bases and J by 8 bases, with 21 bases between the two germline ends. In DNA, the CDR3 is TGCAGCGTCGCCAGTCCGGGGATCTGGGCTACGCAGTATTTT. Residues: CSVASPGIWATQYF.

In its sample, this clonotype was seen a few times. This chain uses TRBV20-1 with TRBJ2-3, with D unclear. The length of the CDR3 is 14 residues. The V gene's germline CDR1 is DFQATT and CDR2 SNEGSKA (reference sequence). Deletions cut 0 bases from V and 3 bases from J, with 10 bases between. The chain's CDR3 is CSARDKARTDTQYF. CDR3 nucleotides: TGCAGTGCTAGAGATAAGGCGAGGACAGATACGCAGTATTTT.

This clonotype was detected only a few times. This chain joins TRBV2 and TRBJ1-4; D is uncertain. This CDR3 is built from 12 residues. Germline CDR1 SNHLY, CDR2 FYNNEI. Trimming removed 6 bases at V and 8 bases at J, with 10 bases between. CDR3 sequence: CASSGGSEKLFF. The CDR3 DNA is TGTGCCAGCAGCGGCGGGTCGGAAAAACTGTTTTTT. Using reference TRBV2 and TRBJ1-4 for the parts outside the CDR3, the full variable domain is EPEVTQTPSHQVTQMGQEVILRCVPISNHLYFYWYRQILGQKVEFLVSFYNNEISEKSEIFDDQFSVERPDGSNFTLKIRSTKLEDSAMYFCASSGGSEKLFFGSGTQLSVL.

This clonotype came up a few times. The rearrangement joins TRBV25-1 to TRBJ1-2; possibly TRBD1 for D (5 bases). The CDR3 sequence is 16 residues long. The V end was cut by 1 base, the J end by 6 bases, with 18 bases between. Germline V gene sequence: CDR1 MGHDK, CDR2 SYGVNS. The chain's CDR3 is CASSEWAGLTCNGYTF. DNA of the CDR3: TGTGCCAGCAGTGAATGGGCAGGGTTAACGTGTAATGGCTACACCTTC.

The rearrangement uses TRBV5-1 and TRBJ2-1; D is possibly TRBD2 (6 bases). Per germline, CDR1 SGHRS and CDR2 YFSETQ. The ends were cut back, 0 bases at V and 6 bases at J, with 13 bases in the middle. This CDR3 is built from 15 residues. Written as DNA, the CDR3 is TGCGCCAGCAGCTTGGTCAGGACTATCGTCAATGAGCAGTTCTTC. It yields the protein CASSLVRTIVNEQFF. Using reference TRBV5-1 and TRBJ2-1 for the parts outside the CDR3, the full variable domain is KAGVTQTPRYLIKTRGQQVTLSCSPISGHRSVSWYQQTPGQGLQFLFEYFSETQRNKGNFPGRFSGRQFSNSRSEMNVSTLELGDSALYLCASSLVRTIVNEQFFGPGTRLTVL.

The V and J genes are TRBV5-1 and TRBJ2-1, with TRBD1 matching over 7 bases. V lost 4 bases to trimming and J lost 2 bases; unmatched junction nucleotides: 6. Germline V gives CDR1 SGHRS, CDR2 YFSETQ. CDR3 length: 15 amino acids. The CDR3 DNA reads as TGCGCCAGCAGCGGAACCGGGACAGCCTACAATGAGCAGTTCTTC. Its protein product is CASSGTGTAYNEQFF.

V and J are TRBV20-1 and TRBJ2-2, with TRBD1 matching over 7 bases. This CDR3 is built from 19 residues. V shed 4 bases, J shed 0 bases, and the junction held 17 bases outside the gene matches. In germline, CDR1 is DFQATT, CDR2 SNEGSKA (reference sequence). For the CDR3, the DNA is TGCAGTGCTATGCAGACGAGTCTAAAAGGACAGGCGAACACCGGGGAGCTGTTTTTT. It specifies CSAMQTSLKGQANTGELFF.

The genes are TRBV28 and TRBJ1-2, with a possible D match to TRBD1 (6 bases). The germline V gene encodes CDR1 MDHEN and CDR2 SYDVKM. V was shortened by 5 bases and J by 7 bases, with 11 bases between the two germline ends. The CDR3 has 12 residues. The CDR3, as DNA: TGTGCCAGCAGTACAGGGATTGCTGGCTACACCTTC. Amino acids: CASSTGIAGYTF.

This clonotype was seen only a few times. This chain uses TRBV7-2 with TRBJ2-7; D not certain. The CDR3 sequence is 15 residues long. The V gene lost 0 bases and the J gene lost 6 bases, with 15 bases spanning the gap. The V gene's germline CDR1 is SGHTA and CDR2 FQGNSA. The CDR3 bases are TGTGCCAGCAGCTTAGCGGGCTCCATGCCTGCCGAGCAGTACTTC. Translating it yields CASSLAGSMPAEQYF.

V and J are TRBV20-1 and TRBJ1-2; 7 positions match TRBD1. CDR3 length equals 12 residues. V trimming: 6 bases; J trimming: 4 bases; junction bases outside the gene matches: 5. Germline CDR1 and CDR2: DFQATT and SNEGSKA (reference sequence). This CDR3 is CSANTGVYGYTF. The CDR3 DNA reads as TGCAGTGCCAATACAGGGGTCTATGGCTACACCTTC.

The rearrangement links TRBV27 to TRBJ1-5; D gene ambiguous. V was pared by 3 bases and J by 2 bases, with 8 bases between. Germline assignment: CDR1 MNHEY and CDR2 SMNVEV (reference sequence). The CDR3 loop spans 14 amino acids. The CDR3 coding sequence is TGTGCCAGCAGTTTCGAGGGAGGCAATCAGCCCCAGCATTTT. Protein product: CASSFEGGNQPQHF.

The chain joins TRBV7-2 to TRBJ2-3; the D is unclear. Trimming stripped 2 bases from V and 14 bases from J, with 17 bases between. The CDR3 covers 13 residues. The germline gives CDR1 SGHTA, CDR2 FQGNSA. CDR3 bases: TGTGCCAGCAGCTTACCCTCGTCCGGGCCATGGTATTTT. Translating it yields CASSLPSSGPWYF.

A few counts support this clonotype. V is TRBV30 and J is TRBJ1-2, with TRBD1 matching over 7 bases. The germline V gene has CDR1 GTSNPN and CDR2 SVGIG (reference sequence). This CDR3 contains 11 residues. J lost 6 bases, V lost 7 bases, and 5 bases had no gene match. CDR3 coding DNA: TGTGCCTTAGACAGGGACAATGGCTACACCTTC. Its translation: CALDRDNGYTF.

On this clonotype: One junction end does not reproduce the germline sequence, and a read error may be involved. The gene calls are TRBV7-9 and TRBJ2-1; the D gene could be TRBD1 or TRBD2 (5 bases each). There are 17 residues in the CDR3. Germline loops: CDR1 SEHNR, CDR2 FQNEAQ (reference sequence). For the CDR3, the DNA is TGTGCCAGCAACTTAGCGTTGGGGCAGGCACTAAACAATGAGCAGTTCTTC. It codes for CASNLALGQALNNEQFF.

This clonotype was seen at least ten times. The chain couples TRBV29-1 to TRBJ1-1; tentative D call: TRBD1 (6 bases). Per germline, CDR1 SQVTM and CDR2 ANQGSEA. The V and J ends lost 6 bases and 1 base respectively, with 18 bases between them. This CDR3 comprises 15 residues. Here the CDR3 DNA reads TGCAGCGTCGCCCTCGGGGGGCGCGGGAACACTGAAGCTTTCTTT. It is translated as CSVALGGRGNTEAFF.

This rearrangement joins TRBV29-1 to TRBJ1-2, with 9 bases identical to TRBD1. The CDR3 extends over 15 amino acids. V gave up 0 bases and J gave up 5 bases; unmatched junction bases: 7. Germline V lookup: CDR1 SQVTM, CDR2 ANQGSEA. The CDR3 region is CSVEEGTGRSYGYTF. In DNA form, the CDR3 reads TGCAGCGTTGAAGAGGGGACAGGGCGCTCATATGGCTACACCTTC.

The chain couples TRBV15 to TRBJ1-1; 7 bases agree with TRBD1. Looked up from germline, CDR1 is LNHNV and CDR2 is YYDKDF (reference sequence). With 4 bases clipped from V and 1 base from J, the junction kept 9 bases outside the gene matches. CDR3 length equals 16 residues. The CDR3 DNA reads TGTGCCACCAGCATTTCAGACAGGGTGGCGAACACTGAAGCTTTCTTT. Protein product: CATSISDRVANTEAFF.

The CDR3 nucleotides read TGCAGCGTCTGGGGGTGGCAGGAGCCCCGGGGATCCTACGAGCAGTACTTC. This codes for CSVWGWQEPRGSYEQYF. V usage is TRBV29-1 and J usage is TRBJ2-7, with D perhaps TRBD1 or TRBD2 (5 bases each). Germline lookup yields CDR1 SQVTM and CDR2 ANQGSEA. The CDR3 is 17 amino acids. Trimming shortened V by 6 bases and J by 1 base, and 25 bases separated the two germline ends.

This chain joins TRBV14 and TRBJ2-1, with D possibly matching TRBD1 (6 bases). The CDR3 is made up of 17 amino acids. Germline CDR1 and CDR2: SGHDN and FVKESK. V lost 1 base to trimming and J lost 12 bases, with 25 bases between them. The CDR3 here is CASSQAPAGQPYKGQFF. DNA for the CDR3: TGTGCCAGCAGCCAAGCCCCGGCCGGACAGCCCTACAAGGGGCAGTTCTTC.

The rearrangement links TRBV2 to TRBJ2-1; 7 bases align to TRBD2. The V and J ends lost 6 bases and 2 bases, in that order; junction bases with no gene match: 1. CDR1 and CDR2 (germline): SNHLY, FYNNEI. The CDR3 runs 13 residues. CDR3 bases: TGTGCCAGCAGCGGGAGGACCTACAATGAGCAGTTCTTC. Protein: CASSGRTYNEQFF.

This chain connects TRBV12-3 or TRBV12-4 to TRBJ2-7, with D unclear. The length of the CDR3 is 14 residues. Trimming shortened V by 7 bases and J by 3 bases, and 16 bases separated the two germline ends. The CDR3 DNA reads as TGTGCCAGCACCCTAGGCCCAGGCGGCTACGAGCAGTACTTC. Encoded protein: CASTLGPGGYEQYF.

The chain uses TRBV9 and TRBJ2-3, with TRBD2 matching over 7 bases. Germline V gives CDR1 SGDLS, CDR2 YYNGEE. The CDR3 is 15 amino acids. V shed 5 bases and J 2 bases; nucleotides not matched to a gene: 8. CDR3 nucleotide sequence: TGTGCCAGCAGGGGCGGGAGCGGCCACACAGATACGCAGTATTTT. It translates to CASRGGSGHTDTQYF.

This clonotype appeared a few times. The rearrangement uses TRBV7-9 and TRBJ2-1; D unresolved. Germline values: CDR1 SEHNR, CDR2 FQNEAQ (reference sequence). The V end was cut by 5 bases, the J end by 7 bases, with 15 bases between. The CDR3 length is 14 residues. The CDR3 DNA is TGTGCCAGCAGCCACGATCTAGGGTGGAATGAGCAGTTCTTC. Residues: CASSHDLGWNEQFF.

The chain links TRBV10-1 to TRBJ2-1, with 11 bases matching TRBD2. CDR1 WNHNN and CDR2 SYGVQD come from the germline V gene (reference sequence). This CDR3 comprises 16 residues. Trimming removed 5 bases from V and 4 bases from J; junction bases left unmatched: 7. CDR3 nucleotides: TGCGCCAGCAGTTCCTCCGGGACTAGCGGTTACAATGAGCAGTTCTTC. It codes for CASSSSGTSGYNEQFF.

J is TRBJ2-7 and V is TRBV27, with 7 bases matching TRBD1. Trimming took 5 bases from V and 2 from J; bases not matched to a gene: 6. This CDR3 region has 14 residues. Germline loops: CDR1 MNHEY, CDR2 SMNVEV (reference sequence). This CDR3 reads CASSPQTGTYEQYF. In nucleotides, the CDR3 is TGTGCCAGCAGTCCCCAGACAGGGACCTACGAGCAGTACTTC.

This clonotype was recorded only once. The rearrangement links TRBV9 to TRBJ2-3; 8 bases align to TRBD2. Germline assignment: CDR1 SGDLS and CDR2 YYNGEE. The V segment lost 0 bases and the J segment 4 bases; nucleotides outside the gene matches: 4. CDR3 length equals 15 residues. The CDR3 sequence: CASSVEASGSDTQYF. The CDR3 coding sequence is TGTGCCAGCAGCGTAGAGGCTAGCGGGTCAGATACGCAGTATTTT.

This clonotype was found a few times. This rearrangement joins TRBV14 to TRBJ1-2, with 9 bases fitting TRBD1. The CDR3 sequence is 14 residues long. After removal of 6 bases from V and 3 bases from J, the junction contained 5 bases not matched to a gene. CDR1 and CDR2 (germline): SGHDN, FVKESK. The CDR3 sequence is CASRPGQGYYGYTF. The CDR3 region has the DNA TGTGCCAGCAGACCGGGACAGGGTTACTATGGCTACACCTTC.

As concerns this clonotype: The junction differs from germline at one of its ends, possibly a read error. V is TRBV2 and J is TRBJ1-4, with D uncertain. The CDR3 sequence is 13 residues long. CDR1 is SNHLY, CDR2 FYNNEI, per germline. Written as DNA, the CDR3 is TGTGGCAGCAGTGATGGGGTACGGGAAAAACTGTTTTTT. Its protein product is CGSSDGVREKLFF.

This clonotype was seen ten or more times. The chain carries TRBV6-6 and TRBJ2-1; TRBD1 is a possible D gene (5 bases). The CDR3 is 12 amino acids. CDR1 and CDR2 from the germline V gene are MNHNY and SVGAGI (reference sequence). V was clipped by 0 bases and J by 8 bases, with 5 bases between them. The CDR3 loop reads CASSYSGDEQFF. The CDR3 nucleotides read TGTGCCAGCAGTTACTCAGGGGATGAGCAGTTCTTC.

V is TRBV27 and J is TRBJ2-5; the D gene is possibly TRBD2 (6 bases). V lost 1 base and J lost 5, with 14 bases in between. The V gene's germline CDR1 is MNHEY and CDR2 SMNVEV (reference sequence). CDR3 length: 15 amino acids. CDR3 sequence: CASSLLPGERETQYF. The CDR3 DNA reads as TGTGCCAGCAGTTTATTGCCGGGAGAGAGGGAGACCCAGTACTTC.